This T cell receptor beta chain was obtained from a study of T cells after yellow fever vaccination. Overall study results and limits: Reappearing after the booster were most of the clones from primary vaccination (less than 98% CD4, 70% to 90% CD8).

Notes on this clonotype: Its specificity is unknown. A much larger clone lies a single base off, so this may be a read error.

CDR3 length: 14 residues. The germline gives CDR1 SGHTA, CDR2 FQGNSA. V was cut by 7 bases and J by 1 base, with 13 bases left in between. TCRdb redid the calling of the 5' RACE reads with MiXCR, one entry per CDR3 protein. The table shows 250,000 to 350,000 distinct CDR3 sequences, with around 6.8% occurring only once. The clonotype comes from a man younger than 30 who received the YFV17D yellow fever vaccine. The chain recombines TRBV7-2 with TRBJ1-1; no clear D. The sequencing used PBMCs, collected about 49 days after the first yellow fever vaccination. The DNA of the CDR3 is TGTGCCAGCACCCTACGAAACTCGAACACTGAAGCTTTCTTT. It encodes CASTLRNSNTEAFF. The whole variable domain, remainder taken from reference TRBV7-2 and TRBJ1-1, is GAGVSQSPSNKVTEKGKDVELRCDPISGHTALYWYRQSLGQGLEFLIYFQGNSAPDKSGLPSDRFSAERTGGSVSTLTIQRTQQEDSAVYLCASTLRNSNTEAFFGQGTRLTVV.